This T cell receptor (beta chain) was captured in a study of vaccination effects on CD4 cells after COVID-19. About this clone: Its cognate antigen is unknown.

Libraries were prepared by immunoSEQ multiplex PCR; TCRdb keeps only in-frame clonotypes and omits some of them. The sample shows about 71,000 clones, around 80% of them seen only once. Germline CDR1 is MDHEN and CDR2 is SYDVKM. This CDR3 has 15 amino acids. Germline trimming cut 6 bases from V and 7 bases from J; bases unmatched to any gene: 11. Following an approximately 11-day culture, CD4+ T cells were purified. The vaccine given was either BNT162b2 or mRNA-1273, in two doses. None of these healthy vaccinees had been infected with SARS-CoV-2 before vaccination. Material: CD4+ T cells from PBMCs cultured without peptide, obtained after COVID-19 vaccination. The chain is built from TRBV28 and TRBJ1-4, with 7 nucleotides matching TRBD1. This TCR was recovered from a human donor who received a COVID-19 vaccine. The CDR3 nucleotides are TGTGCCAGCAGCAGGAGGGGGCTGGTCGGTGAAAAACTGTTTTTT. Encoded protein: CASSRRGLVGEKLFF. Full variable domain (missing parts from reference TRBV28 and TRBJ1-4): DVKVTQSSRYLVKRTGEKVFLECVQDMDHENMFWYRQDPGLGLRLIYFSYDVKMKEKGDIPEGYSVSREKKERFSLILESASTNQTSMYLCASSRRGLVGEKLFFGSGTQLSVL.